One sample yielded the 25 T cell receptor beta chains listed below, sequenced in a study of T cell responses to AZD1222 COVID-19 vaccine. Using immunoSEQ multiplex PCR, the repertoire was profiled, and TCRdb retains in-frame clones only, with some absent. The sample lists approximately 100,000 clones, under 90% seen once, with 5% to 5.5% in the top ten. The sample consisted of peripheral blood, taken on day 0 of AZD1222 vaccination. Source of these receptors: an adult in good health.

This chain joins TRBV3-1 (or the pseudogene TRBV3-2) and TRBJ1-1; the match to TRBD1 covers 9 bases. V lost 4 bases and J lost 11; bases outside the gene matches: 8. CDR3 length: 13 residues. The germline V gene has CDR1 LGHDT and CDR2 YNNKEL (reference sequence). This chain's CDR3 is CASSPLDRGMAFF. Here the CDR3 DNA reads TGTGCCAGCAGCCCTCTGGACAGGGGAATGGCTTTCTTT.

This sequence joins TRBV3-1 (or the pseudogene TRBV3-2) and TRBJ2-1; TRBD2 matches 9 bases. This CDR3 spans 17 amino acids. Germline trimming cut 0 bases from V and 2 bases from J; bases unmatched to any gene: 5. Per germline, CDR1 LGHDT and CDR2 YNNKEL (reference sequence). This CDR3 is CASSQEGSSGAYNEQFF. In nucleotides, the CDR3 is TGTGCCAGCAGCCAAGAGGGATCTAGCGGGGCCTACAATGAGCAGTTCTTC.

The CDR3 DNA reads as TGCGCCAGCAGCCAAGAGACGCCTTCCTACAATGAGCAGTTCTTC. This gives the protein CASSQETPSYNEQFF. The V gene is TRBV4-1, the J gene TRBJ2-1, with D unresolved. CDR1 is MGHRA and CDR2 is YSYEKL in the germline V gene. The ends were cut back, 0 bases at V and 1 base at J, with 7 bases in the middle. The CDR3 loop spans 15 amino acids.

The CDR3 spells CASSQYPGLAGLAGELFF. The CDR3 DNA reads TGCGCCAGCAGCCAATACCCCGGGCTAGCGGGACTGGCCGGGGAGCTGTTTTTT. The chain combines TRBV4-1 with TRBJ2-2; 9 bases are shared with TRBD2. This CDR3 has 18 residues. V was pared by 2 bases and J by 6 bases, with 13 bases of the junction left unmatched. Germline-derived CDR1 and CDR2 are MGHRA and YSYEKL.

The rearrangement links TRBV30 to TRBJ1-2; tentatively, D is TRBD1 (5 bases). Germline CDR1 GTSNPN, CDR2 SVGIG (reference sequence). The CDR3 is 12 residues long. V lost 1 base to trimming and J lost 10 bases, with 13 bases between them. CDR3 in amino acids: CAWSGTRRVYTF. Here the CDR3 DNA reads TGTGCCTGGAGTGGGACAAGACGTGTCTACACCTTC.

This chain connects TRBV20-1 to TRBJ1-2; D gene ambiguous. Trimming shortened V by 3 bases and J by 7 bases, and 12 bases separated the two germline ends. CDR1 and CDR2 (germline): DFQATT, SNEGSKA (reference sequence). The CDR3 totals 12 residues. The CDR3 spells CSASVPLAGYTF. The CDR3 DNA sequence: TGCAGTGCTAGTGTCCCACTGGCTGGCTACACCTTC.

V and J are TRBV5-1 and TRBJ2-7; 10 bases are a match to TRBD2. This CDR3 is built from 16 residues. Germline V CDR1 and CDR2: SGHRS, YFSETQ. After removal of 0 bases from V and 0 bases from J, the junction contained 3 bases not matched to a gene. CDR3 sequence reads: CASSLVPSGGSYEQYF. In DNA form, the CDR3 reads TGCGCCAGCAGCTTGGTCCCTAGCGGGGGCTCCTACGAGCAGTACTTC.

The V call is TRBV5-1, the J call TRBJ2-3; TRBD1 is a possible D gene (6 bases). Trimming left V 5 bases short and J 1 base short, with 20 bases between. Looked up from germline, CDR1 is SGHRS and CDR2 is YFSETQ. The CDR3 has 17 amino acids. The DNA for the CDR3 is TGCGCCAGCAGATATTCAACGGACGCAGGGGGCACAGATACGCAGTATTTT. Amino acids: CASRYSTDAGGTDTQYF. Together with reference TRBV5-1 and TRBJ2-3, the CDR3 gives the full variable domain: KAGVTQTPRYLIKTRGQQVTLSCSPISGHRSVSWYQQTPGQGLQFLFEYFSETQRNKGNFPGRFSGRQFSNSRSEMNVSTLELGDSALYLCASRYSTDAGGTDTQYFGPGTRLTVL.

The CDR3 DNA reads TGTGCCAGCAGCCAATTGTATAGGCCGGGGTGGCATTTT. Translation: CASSQLYRPGWHF. The rearrangement uses TRBV3-1 (or the pseudogene TRBV3-2) and TRBJ1-5; D gene uncertain. This CDR3 contains 13 residues. Germline V CDR1 and CDR2: LGHDT, YNNKEL (reference sequence). The germline V and J ends were trimmed by 2 bases and 15 bases, with 17 bases remaining between them.

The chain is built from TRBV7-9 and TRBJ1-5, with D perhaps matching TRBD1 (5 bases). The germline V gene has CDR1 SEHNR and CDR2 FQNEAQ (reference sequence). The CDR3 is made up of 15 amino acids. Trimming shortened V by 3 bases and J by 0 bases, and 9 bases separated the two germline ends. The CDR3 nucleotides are TGTGCCAGCAGCTTGACAGAAAATAGCAATCAGCCCCAGCATTTT. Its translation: CASSLTENSNQPQHF.

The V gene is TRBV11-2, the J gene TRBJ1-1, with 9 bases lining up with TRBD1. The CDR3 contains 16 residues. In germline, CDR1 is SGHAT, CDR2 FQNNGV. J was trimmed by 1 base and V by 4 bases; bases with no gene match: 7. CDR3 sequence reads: CASSSDTGGTNTEAFF. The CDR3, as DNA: TGTGCCAGCAGCTCCGATACAGGGGGCACGAACACTGAAGCTTTCTTT.

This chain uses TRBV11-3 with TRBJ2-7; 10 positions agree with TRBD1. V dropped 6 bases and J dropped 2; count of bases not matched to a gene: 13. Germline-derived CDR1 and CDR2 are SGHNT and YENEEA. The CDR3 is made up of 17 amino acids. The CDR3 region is CASSPGTGAQRAYEQYF. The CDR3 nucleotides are TGTGCCAGCAGTCCGGGGACAGGGGCCCAGCGGGCCTACGAGCAGTACTTC.

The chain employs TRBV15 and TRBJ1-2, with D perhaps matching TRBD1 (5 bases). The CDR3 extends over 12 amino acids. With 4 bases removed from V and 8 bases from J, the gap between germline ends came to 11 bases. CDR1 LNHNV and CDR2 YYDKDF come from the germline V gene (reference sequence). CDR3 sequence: CATSKGARGYTF. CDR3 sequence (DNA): TGTGCCACCAGCAAAGGGGCGCGGGGCTACACCTTC. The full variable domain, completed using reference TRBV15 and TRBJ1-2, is DAMVIQNPRYQVTQFGKPVTLSCSQTLNHNVMYWYQQKSSQAPKLLFHYYDKDFNNEADTPDNFQSRRPNTSFCFLDIRSPGLGDTAMYLCATSKGARGYTFGSGTRLTVV.

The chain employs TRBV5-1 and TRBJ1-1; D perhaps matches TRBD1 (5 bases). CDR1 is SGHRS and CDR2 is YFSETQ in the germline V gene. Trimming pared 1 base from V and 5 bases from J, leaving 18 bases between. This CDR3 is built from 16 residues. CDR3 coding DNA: TGCGCCAGCAGCTTGTTTTCGTCGACGGGGGAGACTGAAGCTTTCTTT. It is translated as CASSLFSSTGETEAFF.

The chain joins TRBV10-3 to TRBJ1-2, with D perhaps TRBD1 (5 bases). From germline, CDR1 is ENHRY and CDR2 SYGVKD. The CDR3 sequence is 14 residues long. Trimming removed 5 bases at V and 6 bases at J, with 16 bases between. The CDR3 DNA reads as TGTGCCATCAGTAATAGACGGGGGAATGATGGCTACACCTTC. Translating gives CAISNRRGNDGYTF.

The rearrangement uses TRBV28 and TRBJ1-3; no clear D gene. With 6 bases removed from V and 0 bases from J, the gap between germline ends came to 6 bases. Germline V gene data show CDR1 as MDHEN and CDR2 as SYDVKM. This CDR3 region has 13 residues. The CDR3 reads CASSGSSGNTIYF. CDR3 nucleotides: TGTGCCAGCAGCGGGAGCTCTGGAAACACCATATATTTT. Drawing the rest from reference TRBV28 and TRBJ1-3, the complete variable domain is DVKVTQSSRYLVKRTGEKVFLECVQDMDHENMFWYRQDPGLGLRLIYFSYDVKMKEKGDIPEGYSVSREKKERFSLILESASTNQTSMYLCASSGSSGNTIYFGEGSWLTVV.

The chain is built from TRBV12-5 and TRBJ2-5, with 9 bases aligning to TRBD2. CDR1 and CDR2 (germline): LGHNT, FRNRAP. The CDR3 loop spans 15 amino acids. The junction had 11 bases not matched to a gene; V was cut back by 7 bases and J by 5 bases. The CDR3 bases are TGTGCTAGTGCCTCTAGCGGGGCGAGGGGCGAGACCCAGTACTTC. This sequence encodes CASASSGARGETQYF.

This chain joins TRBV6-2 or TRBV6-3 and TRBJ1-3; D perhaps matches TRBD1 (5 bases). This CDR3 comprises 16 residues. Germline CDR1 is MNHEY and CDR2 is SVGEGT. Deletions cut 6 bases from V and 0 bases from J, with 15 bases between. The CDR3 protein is CASSWGTQSSGNTIYF. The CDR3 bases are TGTGCCAGCAGCTGGGGGACGCAGAGCTCTGGAAACACCATATATTTT.

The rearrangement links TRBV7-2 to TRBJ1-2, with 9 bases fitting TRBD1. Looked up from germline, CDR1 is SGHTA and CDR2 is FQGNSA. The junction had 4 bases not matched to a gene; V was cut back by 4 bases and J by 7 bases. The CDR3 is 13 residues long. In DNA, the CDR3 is TGTGCCAGCAGCTCACAGGGGGCGTTTGGCTACACCTTC. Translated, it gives CASSSQGAFGYTF.

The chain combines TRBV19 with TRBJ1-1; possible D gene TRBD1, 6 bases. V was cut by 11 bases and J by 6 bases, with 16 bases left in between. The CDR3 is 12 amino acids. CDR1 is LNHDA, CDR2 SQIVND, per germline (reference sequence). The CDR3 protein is CAAKGGYAEAFF. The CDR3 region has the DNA TGTGCCGCAAAGGGGGGATACGCTGAAGCTTTCTTT.

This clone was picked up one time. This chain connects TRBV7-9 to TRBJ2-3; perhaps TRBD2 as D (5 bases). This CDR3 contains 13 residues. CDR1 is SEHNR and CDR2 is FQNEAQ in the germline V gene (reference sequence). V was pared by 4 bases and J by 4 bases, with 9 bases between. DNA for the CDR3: TGTGCCAGCAGCTCAACTAGGTCAGATACGCAGTATTTT. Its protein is CASSSTRSDTQYF.

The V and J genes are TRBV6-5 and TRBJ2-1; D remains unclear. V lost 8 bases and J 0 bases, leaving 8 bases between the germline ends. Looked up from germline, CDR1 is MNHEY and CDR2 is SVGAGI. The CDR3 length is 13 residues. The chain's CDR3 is CASQESSYNEQFF. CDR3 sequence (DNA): TGTGCCAGCCAGGAAAGCTCCTACAATGAGCAGTTCTTC.

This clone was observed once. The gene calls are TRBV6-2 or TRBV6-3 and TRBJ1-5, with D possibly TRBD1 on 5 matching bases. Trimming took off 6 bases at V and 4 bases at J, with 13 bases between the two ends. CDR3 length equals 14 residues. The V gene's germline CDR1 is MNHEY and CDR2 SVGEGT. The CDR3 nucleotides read TGTGCCAGCAGCCCGGACATTTGGAATCAGCCCCAGCATTTT. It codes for CASSPDIWNQPQHF.

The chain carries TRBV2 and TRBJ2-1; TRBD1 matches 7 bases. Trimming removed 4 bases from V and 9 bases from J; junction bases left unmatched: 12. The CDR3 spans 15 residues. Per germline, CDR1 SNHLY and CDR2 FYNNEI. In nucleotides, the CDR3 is TGTGCCAGCAGTGTTTATAACAGGGGTTTTAGTGAGCAGTTCTTC. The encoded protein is CASSVYNRGFSEQFF.

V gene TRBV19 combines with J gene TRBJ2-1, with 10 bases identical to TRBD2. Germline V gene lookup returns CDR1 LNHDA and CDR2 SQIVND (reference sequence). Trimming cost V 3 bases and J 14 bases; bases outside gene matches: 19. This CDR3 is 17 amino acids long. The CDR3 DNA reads TGTGCCAGTAGTATTGCTGGTTCCGGACTAGCGGCCCCGAAGGAGTTCTTC. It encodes CASSIAGSGLAAPKEFF. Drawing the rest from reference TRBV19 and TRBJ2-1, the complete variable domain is DGGITQSPKYLFRKEGQNVTLSCEQNLNHDAMYWYRQDPGQGLRLIYYSQIVNDFQKGDIAEGYSVSREKKESFPLTVTSAQKNPTAFYLCASSIAGSGLAAPKEFFGPGTRLTVL.